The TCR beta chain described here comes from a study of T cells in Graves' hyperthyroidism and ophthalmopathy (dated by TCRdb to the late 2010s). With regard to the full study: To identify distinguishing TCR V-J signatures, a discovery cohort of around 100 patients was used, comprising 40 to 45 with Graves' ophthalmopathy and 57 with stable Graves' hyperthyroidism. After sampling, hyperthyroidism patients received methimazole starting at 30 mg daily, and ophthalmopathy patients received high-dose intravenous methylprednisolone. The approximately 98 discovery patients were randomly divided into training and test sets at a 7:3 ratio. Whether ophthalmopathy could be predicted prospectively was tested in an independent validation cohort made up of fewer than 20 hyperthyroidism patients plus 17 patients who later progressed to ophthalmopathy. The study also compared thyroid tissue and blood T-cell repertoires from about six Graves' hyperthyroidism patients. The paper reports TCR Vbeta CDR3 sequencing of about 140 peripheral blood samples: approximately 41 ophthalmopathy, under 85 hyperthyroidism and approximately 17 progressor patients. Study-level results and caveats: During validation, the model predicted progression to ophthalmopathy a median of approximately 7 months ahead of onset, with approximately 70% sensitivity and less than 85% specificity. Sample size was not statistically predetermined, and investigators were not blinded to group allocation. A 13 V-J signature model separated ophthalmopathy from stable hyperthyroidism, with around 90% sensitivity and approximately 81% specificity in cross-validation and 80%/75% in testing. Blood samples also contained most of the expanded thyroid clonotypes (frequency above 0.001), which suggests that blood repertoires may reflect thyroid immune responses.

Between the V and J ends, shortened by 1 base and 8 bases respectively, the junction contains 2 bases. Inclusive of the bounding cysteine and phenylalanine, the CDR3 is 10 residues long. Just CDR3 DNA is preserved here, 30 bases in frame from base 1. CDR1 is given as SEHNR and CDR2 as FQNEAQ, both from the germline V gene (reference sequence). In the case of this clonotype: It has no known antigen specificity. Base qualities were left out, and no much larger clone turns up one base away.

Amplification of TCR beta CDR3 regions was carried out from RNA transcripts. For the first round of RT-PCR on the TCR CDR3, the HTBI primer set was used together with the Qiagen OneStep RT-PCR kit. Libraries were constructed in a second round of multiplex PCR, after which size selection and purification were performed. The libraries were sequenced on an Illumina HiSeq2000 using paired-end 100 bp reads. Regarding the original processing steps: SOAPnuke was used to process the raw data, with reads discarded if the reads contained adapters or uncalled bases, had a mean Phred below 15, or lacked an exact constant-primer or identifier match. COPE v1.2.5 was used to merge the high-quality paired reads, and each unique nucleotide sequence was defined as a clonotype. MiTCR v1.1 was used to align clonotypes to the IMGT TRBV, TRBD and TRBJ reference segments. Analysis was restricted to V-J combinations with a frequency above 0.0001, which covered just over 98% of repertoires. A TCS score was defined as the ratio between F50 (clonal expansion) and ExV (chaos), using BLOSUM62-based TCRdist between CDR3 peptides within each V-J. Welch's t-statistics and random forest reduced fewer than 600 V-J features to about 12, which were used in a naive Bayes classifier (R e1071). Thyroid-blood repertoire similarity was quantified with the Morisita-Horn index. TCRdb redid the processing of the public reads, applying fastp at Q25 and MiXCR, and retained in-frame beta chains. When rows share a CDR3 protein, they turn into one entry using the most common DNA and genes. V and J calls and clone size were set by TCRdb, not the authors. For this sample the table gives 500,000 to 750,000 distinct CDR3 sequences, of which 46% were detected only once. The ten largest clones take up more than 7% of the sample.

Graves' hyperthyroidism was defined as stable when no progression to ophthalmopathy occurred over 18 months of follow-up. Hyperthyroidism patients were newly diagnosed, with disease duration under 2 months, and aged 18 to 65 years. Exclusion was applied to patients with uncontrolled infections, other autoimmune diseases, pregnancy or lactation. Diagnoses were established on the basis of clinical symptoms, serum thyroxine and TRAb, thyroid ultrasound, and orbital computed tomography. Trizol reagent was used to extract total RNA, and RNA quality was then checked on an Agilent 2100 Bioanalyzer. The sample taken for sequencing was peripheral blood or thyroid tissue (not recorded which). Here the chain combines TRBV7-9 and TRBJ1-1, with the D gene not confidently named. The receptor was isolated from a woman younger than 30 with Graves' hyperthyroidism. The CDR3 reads CASSLVEAFF. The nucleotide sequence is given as TGTGCCAGCAGCTTAGTCGAAGCTTTCTTT.